This note documents a single T cell receptor beta chain sequence. Its antigen is currently unknown. The repertoire was sequenced with immunoSEQ multiplex PCR; TCRdb's copy has only in-frame clones and lacks some. The table includes approximately 99,000 clones, about 96% detected once. This sample was included in a study of OX40 agonist ivuxolimab in advanced cancers. As for the study in general: Three patients showed partial responses: one hepatocellular carcinoma and two cutaneous melanoma cases.

The CDR3 length is 15 residues. Trimming took off 2 bases at V and 0 bases at J, with 10 bases between the two ends. Germline values: CDR1 MDHEN, CDR2 SYDVKM. Study-level results: Clonal expansion by week 6 occurred in CD4+ and CD8+ blood T cells (at 0.1 to 3.0 mg/kg). Partial responders at 0.1-3.0 mg/kg showed near-lowest clonal expansion. Low normalized clonal expansion also occurred in some nonresponding patients.

The sequencing here drew on CD4+ or CD8+ T cells sorted from blood, taken in a trial of the OX40 agonist ivuxolimab. The J gene is TRBJ1-1, the V gene TRBV28; tentative D call: TRBD1 (6 bases). The receptor comes from an adult with an advanced solid tumor such as melanoma, head and neck, liver or kidney cancer. The CDR3 DNA reads TGTGCCAGCAGTTTAAAGACAGGTGTGAACACTGAAGCTTTCTTT. This encodes CASSLKTGVNTEAFF. The complete variable domain, with remaining parts taken from reference TRBV28 and TRBJ1-1, reads DVKVTQSSRYLVKRTGEKVFLECVQDMDHENMFWYRQDPGLGLRLIYFSYDVKMKEKGDIPEGYSVSREKKERFSLILESASTNQTSMYLCASSLKTGVNTEAFFGQGTRLTVV.